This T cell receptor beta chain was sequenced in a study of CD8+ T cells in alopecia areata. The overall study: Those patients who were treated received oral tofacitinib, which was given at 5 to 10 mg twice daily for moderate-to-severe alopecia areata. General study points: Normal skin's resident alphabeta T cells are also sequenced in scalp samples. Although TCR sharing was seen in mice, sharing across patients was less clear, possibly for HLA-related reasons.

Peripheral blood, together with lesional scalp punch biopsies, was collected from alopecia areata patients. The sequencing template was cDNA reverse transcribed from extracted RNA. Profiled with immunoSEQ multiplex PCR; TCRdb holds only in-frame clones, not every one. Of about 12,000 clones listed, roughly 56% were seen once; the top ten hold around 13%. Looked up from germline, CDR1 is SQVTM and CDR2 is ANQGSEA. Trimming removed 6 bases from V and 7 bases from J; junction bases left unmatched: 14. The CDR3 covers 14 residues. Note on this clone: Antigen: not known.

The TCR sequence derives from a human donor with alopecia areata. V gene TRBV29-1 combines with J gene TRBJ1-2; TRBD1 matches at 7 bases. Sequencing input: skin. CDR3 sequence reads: CSVLRDSFPSGYTF. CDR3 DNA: TGCAGCGTCCTCCGGGACAGCTTCCCCTCTGGCTACACCTTC.